This is a list of T cell receptor beta chains from one sample in a study of blood T cell repertoires in COVID-19. Using immunoSEQ multiplex PCR, the repertoire was profiled, and TCRdb retains in-frame clones only, with some absent. The sample has about 100,000 clones; 85% to 90% are singletons. Sequencing input: peripheral blood. These receptors all come from a human donor in a cohort sampled during active COVID-19. The CDR3 runs from the conserved cysteine through the conserved F or W. D genes are given only for firm matches. Clone size is shown for a subset of rows, as once, few, many or a class of expanded clone.

abundance	d_gene	v_gene	j_gene	CDR3nt	CDR3aa
-	-	TRBV4-3	TRBJ1-2	TGCGCCAGCAGCCAAAAGGGTCGTGGGGGCCCCGTCGATGGCTACACCTTC	CASSQKGRGGPVDGYTF
once	-	TRBV5-1	TRBJ1-5	TGCGCCAGCAGCCTGACATGGGGGGGCAATCAGCCCCAGCATTTT	CASSLTWGGNQPQHF
-	TRBD1	TRBV28	TRBJ2-2	TGTGCCAGCGGGAAAAGACAGGGTTACACCGGGGAGCTGTTTTTT	CASGKRQGYTGELFF
-	-	TRBV27	TRBJ2-7	TGTGCCAGCGGAGACAGGTCCGAGCAGTACTTC	CASGDRSEQYF
-	TRBD2	TRBV4-1	TRBJ2-5	TGCGCCAGCAGCCCAGGAAGGGGGCGGGAGGGCCAAGAGACCCAGTACTTC	CASSPGRGREGQETQYF
-	-	TRBV28	TRBJ1-1	TGTGCCAGCAGTTTAAGACAGGATGGGAACACTGAAGCTTTCTTT	CASSLRQDGNTEAFF
-	-	TRBV10-3	TRBJ2-6	TGTGCCTCCAACTCGGGAGGGGCCAACGTCCTGACTTTC	CASNSGGANVLTF
once	-	TRBV11-2	TRBJ2-3	TGTGCCAGCAGCTTACTAGGTCGAGGGACAGATACGCAGTATTTT	CASSLLGRGTDTQYF
-	TRBD1	TRBV7-2	TRBJ1-5	TGTGCCAGCAGCTTCGACAGGGTTCGGGGCAATCAGCCCCAGCATTTT	CASSFDRVRGNQPQHF
-	-	TRBV7-2	TRBJ1-3	TGTGCCAGCAGCAACCAGGGTTTTCCTGGAAACACCATATATTTT	CASSNQGFPGNTIYF
-	-	TRBV15	TRBJ2-7	TGTGCCACCAGCAGCCGAGGAGGGGATGGGGAGCAGTACTTC	CATSSRGGDGEQYF
-	-	TRBV28	TRBJ2-5	TGTGCCAGCAGTTTCCAACTGGGGCGGGAGACCCAGTACTTC	CASSFQLGRETQYF
-	TRBD1	TRBV6-2/TRBV6-3	TRBJ2-7	TGTGCCAGCAGTTCCCCAGGACAGGGGGCAAGGTACGAGCAGTACTTC	CASSSPGQGARYEQYF
-	TRBD1	TRBV5-4	TRBJ2-1	TGTGCCAGCAGCCGCGGGACAGGGGGGTCCTACAATGAGCAGTTCTTC	CASSRGTGGSYNEQFF
-	-	TRBV7-8	TRBJ2-3	TGTGCCAGCAGCTCCAGGGTTACCACAGATACGCAGTATTTT	CASSSRVTTDTQYF
-	TRBD1	TRBV28	TRBJ1-1	TGTGCCAGCATCGGAAGGACAGGGCACACTGAAGCTTTCTTT	CASIGRTGHTEAFF
-	TRBD2	TRBV7-2	TRBJ2-4	TGTGCCAGCAGCTTGGGACTAGCGGGGACAGTGGCAAAAAACATTCAGTACTTC	CASSLGLAGTVAKNIQYF
-	-	TRBV5-6	TRBJ2-4	TGTGCCAGCAGCTTGTTGTCTGGGGGCCTAGCCAAAAACATTCAGTACTTC	CASSLLSGGLAKNIQYF
-	-	TRBV19	TRBJ1-1	TGTGCCAGTAGTATAAAACCACAAAACACTGAAGCTTTCTTT	CASSIKPQNTEAFF
-	-	TRBV5-4	TRBJ2-2	TGTGCCAGCAGCTTGGAGGCTAGCGTCGGGGAGCTGTTTTTT	CASSLEASVGELFF
medium-sized	-	TRBV11-2	TRBJ2-7	TGTGCCAGCAGCCAAGACGGACTCCTTGGCTACGAGCAGTACTTC	CASSQDGLLGYEQYF
once	TRBD2	TRBV5-1	TRBJ2-6	TGCGCCAGCAGCTCCACACCGGGACTAGCGGGAGCTGGGGCCAACGTCCTGACTTTC	CASSSTPGLAGAGANVLTF
-	-	TRBV27	TRBJ1-6	TGTGCCAGCATGGCGGACATAGGTCACTTGAGTTCACCCCTCCACTTT	CASMADIGHLSSPLHF
-	TRBD1	TRBV19	TRBJ2-3	TGTGCCAGTAGTCCGGGACAGGGAATCGGGTATACGCAGTATTTT	CASSPGQGIGYTQYF
once	-	TRBV19	TRBJ2-1	TGTGCCAGTAGCCCCAGGGTTGAGGATGAGCAGTTCTTC	CASSPRVEDEQFF
-	-	TRBV28	TRBJ1-2	TGTGCCAGCAGTTTGGTAGGCAGGGGATTCTATGGCTACACCTTC	CASSLVGRGFYGYTF